Described below is a single T cell receptor beta chain sequence and its context. The CDR3 is made up of 20 amino acids. Measured with immunoSEQ multiplex PCR; TCRdb has only the in-frame clones, and not every one. The data contain approximately 84,000 clones, around 87% of them seen just once; the ten biggest clones take up under 35%. These data originate in a study of T cell responses to AZD1222 COVID-19 vaccine. The sample consisted of peripheral blood, taken on day 0 of AZD1222 vaccination. The V and J genes are TRBV21-1 and TRBJ1-5; no DNA check was done on the table's D call, TRBD1. TRBV21-1 is listed as a pseudogene. This receptor was identified in an adult in good health. CDR3 DNA: TGTGCCAGCAGCAAACTAGGGACAGGGGGCAAGAGGGGTAGCAATCAGCCCCAGCATTTT. This encodes CASSKLGTGGKRGSNQPQHF.